The 16 T cell receptor beta chains listed next were all sequenced from one sample in a study of blood T cell repertoires in COVID-19. TCRdb keeps only in-frame clones here, not all; method: immunoSEQ multiplex PCR. Among 45,000 to 70,000 clones listed, more than 75% were seen once. Sequencing used peripheral blood. All receptors come from a man aged 55-75 years with acute or convalescent COVID-19.

The chain recombines TRBV18 with TRBJ1-6; 7 nucleotides line up with TRBD1. The germline V gene has CDR1 KGHSH and CDR2 LQKENI. The V segment lost 3 bases and the J segment 11 bases; nucleotides outside the gene matches: 7. The CDR3 runs 14 residues. The CDR3 DNA reads as TGTGCCAGCTCACCTTCTACAGGGGTGCCACCCCTCCACTTT. It is translated as CASSPSTGVPPLHF.

This rearrangement joins TRBV7-9 to TRBJ2-4; TRBD1 matches at 9 bases. J lost 2 bases, V lost 1 base, and 6 bases had no gene match. The CDR3 runs to 17 residues. CDR1 and CDR2 from the germline V gene are SEHNR and FQNEAQ (reference sequence). The CDR3 nucleotides read TGTGCCAGCAGCTTAGATACAGGGGGCGCGACCAAAAACATTCAGTACTTC. The encoded protein is CASSLDTGGATKNIQYF.

This rearrangement joins TRBV6-5 to TRBJ2-7; maybe TRBD1 (6 bases). Trimming took off 7 bases at V and 4 bases at J, with 14 bases between the two ends. Germline V gives CDR1 MNHEY, CDR2 SVGAGI. This CDR3 is 13 amino acids long. The CDR3 DNA sequence: TGTGCCAGCAAAGGGACACCGACTTACGAGCAGTACTTC. It is translated as CASKGTPTYEQYF.

This CDR3 reads CASSVGDRDYSEQYF. The CDR3 nucleotides are TGTGCCAGCAGCGTAGGGGACAGGGATTATTCCGAGCAGTACTTC. The genes are TRBV9 and TRBJ2-7, with 9 bases matching TRBD1. CDR3 length: 15 residues. V shed 0 bases, J shed 6 bases, and the junction held 7 bases outside the gene matches. The germline V gene has CDR1 SGDLS and CDR2 YYNGEE.

The chain carries TRBV19 and TRBJ2-1; possibly TRBD1 for D (6 bases). This CDR3 contains 15 residues. Looked up from germline, CDR1 is LNHDA and CDR2 is SQIVND (reference sequence). Trimming took 5 bases from V and 0 from J, leaving 11 bases between them. DNA for the CDR3: TGTGCCAGTAGTTTCGACAGGAGCTCCTACAATGAGCAGTTCTTC. Protein: CASSFDRSSYNEQFF.

The genes are TRBV7-2 and TRBJ2-3, with D perhaps TRBD2 (5 bases). Trimming took off 5 bases at V and 1 base at J, with 10 bases between the two ends. The germline CDR1 and CDR2 sequences are SGHTA and FQGNSA. The CDR3 spans 14 residues. CDR3 sequence: CASSEGGGTDTQYF. In DNA form, the CDR3 reads TGTGCCAGCAGCGAGGGTGGGGGCACAGATACGCAGTATTTT.

The V gene is TRBV7-8, the J gene TRBJ1-3; D remains unclear. Germline lookup yields CDR1 SGHVS and CDR2 FQNEAQ. Trimming took 7 bases from V and 9 from J, leaving 22 bases between them. The CDR3 runs 15 residues. CDR3 bases: TGTGCCAGCAAAGCAGATCCGGGTCCAAGGAGCACCATATATTTT. This translates into CASKADPGPRSTIYF. The variable domain in full, completed from reference TRBV7-8 and TRBJ1-3, reads GAGVSQSPRYKVAKRGQDVALRCDPISGHVSLFWYQQALGQGPEFLTYFQNEAQLDKSGLPSDRFFAERPEGSVSTLKIQRTQQEDSAVYLCASKADPGPRSTIYFGEGSWLTVV.

V usage is TRBV5-1 and J usage is TRBJ2-1; the D gene is possibly TRBD2 (5 bases). This CDR3 has 16 amino acids. Looked up from germline, CDR1 is SGHRS and CDR2 is YFSETQ. V lost 0 bases and J lost 1, with 11 bases in between. The CDR3, as DNA: TGCGCCAGCAGCTTGGGCGAGGGTAGGTCCTACAATGAGCAGTTCTTC. It translates to CASSLGEGRSYNEQFF.

The chain recombines TRBV2 with TRBJ1-1, with D unresolved. The germline gives CDR1 SNHLY, CDR2 FYNNEI. The CDR3 totals 10 residues. Trimming took off 8 bases at V and 11 bases at J, with 12 bases between the two ends. CDR3 nucleotides: TGTGCCAGCTCCCAACGCGGGGCTTTCTTT. It translates to CASSQRGAFF.

The chain combines TRBV5-1 with TRBJ1-4; the D gene is possibly TRBD1 (5 bases). CDR1 and CDR2 from the germline V gene are SGHRS and YFSETQ. The CDR3 spans 14 residues. The V end was cut by 6 bases, the J end by 6 bases, with 15 bases between. CDR3 DNA sequence: TGCGCCAGCATCCTGGGCCCGGGGGATGAAAAACTGTTTTTT. Protein: CASILGPGDEKLFF.

V and J are TRBV5-1 and TRBJ2-2, with a weak D call TRBD2 (7 bases). Germline CDR1 is SGHRS and CDR2 is YFSETQ. This CDR3 comprises 16 residues. V lost 0 bases to trimming and J lost 6 bases, with 15 bases between them. The CDR3 DNA reads as TGCGCCAGCAGCTTGGAGGGGGGGCGCAGCGCCGGGGAGCTGTTTTTT. It specifies CASSLEGGRSAGELFF. The full variable domain, completed using reference TRBV5-1 and TRBJ2-2, is KAGVTQTPRYLIKTRGQQVTLSCSPISGHRSVSWYQQTPGQGLQFLFEYFSETQRNKGNFPGRFSGRQFSNSRSEMNVSTLELGDSALYLCASSLEGGRSAGELFFGEGSRLTVL.

The chain couples TRBV15 to TRBJ1-3, with D possibly matching TRBD1 (6 bases). V lost 3 bases and J 0 bases, leaving 9 bases between the germline ends. The CDR3 is made up of 15 amino acids. The germline gives CDR1 LNHNV, CDR2 YYDKDF (reference sequence). CDR3: CATSSRQVSGNTIYF. The CDR3 DNA reads as TGTGCCACCAGCAGTCGACAGGTCTCTGGAAACACCATATATTTT.

The chain recombines TRBV27 with TRBJ2-7, with a possible D match to TRBD2 (6 bases). This CDR3 is 14 amino acids long. Germline V gene data show CDR1 as MNHEY and CDR2 as SMNVEV (reference sequence). The V end was cut by 3 bases, the J end by 1 base, with 10 bases between. The CDR3 nucleotides are TGTGCCAGCAGTTTCACTGGGGGGTCCTACGAGCAGTACTTC. Its protein product is CASSFTGGSYEQYF.

The chain uses TRBV29-1 and TRBJ2-5, with 9 positions matching TRBD1. Germline V CDR1 and CDR2: SQVTM, ANQGSEA. The CDR3 extends over 14 amino acids. Trimming took 3 bases from V and 5 from J; bases not matched to a gene: 7. For the CDR3, the DNA is TGCAGCGTTGAGGGACAGGGCGCGTCGGAGACCCAGTACTTC. This codes for CSVEGQGASETQYF.

V gene TRBV19 combines with J gene TRBJ1-4; D is ambiguous. This CDR3 contains 12 residues. Germline lookup yields CDR1 LNHDA and CDR2 SQIVND (reference sequence). Trimming took off 5 bases at V and 7 bases at J, with 8 bases between the two ends. CDR3 region: CASSVGSEKLFF. The CDR3 region has the DNA TGTGCCAGTAGTGTCGGGAGTGAAAAACTGTTTTTT.

This clone has more than one count but fewer than ten. This chain uses TRBV3-1 (or the pseudogene TRBV3-2) with TRBJ1-5; D gene unclear. This CDR3 comprises 15 residues. The V gene's germline CDR1 is LGHDT and CDR2 YNNKEL (reference sequence). The V end was cut by 2 bases, the J end by 0 bases, with 8 bases between. The CDR3 DNA follows: TGTGCCAGCAGCCAATCATTCGGTAGCAATCAGCCCCAGCATTTT. This sequence encodes CASSQSFGSNQPQHF.